This T cell receptor (beta chain) originates from a study of T cells in Graves' hyperthyroidism and ophthalmopathy. At the level of the study: The blood sample was taken at first diagnosis, before treatment began.

Among ophthalmopathy patients, the Clinical Activity Score reached at least 3, the NOSPECS grade reached at least 4, and duration remained under 3 months. Regions amplified from RNA transcripts were the TCR beta CDR3 regions. A first-round RT-PCR of the TCR CDR3 used the HTBI primer set. In TCRdb, the multiplex PCR reads were re-called with MiXCR into one record per CDR3 protein. The repertoire includes over 300,000 distinct CDR3 sequences, approximately 15% of them detected once, and around 32% sits in the top ten. This CDR3 region has 15 residues. Germline CDR1 LNHDA, CDR2 SQIVND (reference sequence). V was clipped by 4 bases and J by 4 bases, with 11 bases between them.

This TCR was sampled from a woman aged 40 to 50 with Graves' ophthalmopathy. This rearrangement joins TRBV19 to TRBJ2-6; D remains ambiguous. Material for sequencing was blood. CDR3 sequence: CASSNIIRGANVLTF. Written as DNA, the CDR3 is TGTGCCAGTAGTAATATAATCCGGGGGGCCAACGTCCTGACTTTC.